Given below is one TCR beta chain in context. The CDR3 is 19 amino acids. After removal of 4 bases from V and 1 base from J, the junction contained 18 bases not matched to a gene. CDR1 and CDR2 from the germline V gene are MDHEN and SYDVKM. The sample comes from a study of blood T cell repertoires in COVID-19. Some clones are missing from TCRdb's copy, which holds only in-frame ones; the method was immunoSEQ multiplex PCR. The sample has more than 350,000 clones, around 91% seen once. Sequencing input: PBMCs or T cells enriched from blood (not recorded which). The genes are TRBV28 and TRBJ1-1; 7 positions agree with TRBD1. The receptor was isolated from a young man who had recovered from COVID-19. This chain's CDR3 is CASSYPGQFIQWKNTEAFF. The CDR3 bases are TGTGCCAGCAGTTATCCGGGACAGTTCATCCAATGGAAGAACACTGAAGCTTTCTTT.